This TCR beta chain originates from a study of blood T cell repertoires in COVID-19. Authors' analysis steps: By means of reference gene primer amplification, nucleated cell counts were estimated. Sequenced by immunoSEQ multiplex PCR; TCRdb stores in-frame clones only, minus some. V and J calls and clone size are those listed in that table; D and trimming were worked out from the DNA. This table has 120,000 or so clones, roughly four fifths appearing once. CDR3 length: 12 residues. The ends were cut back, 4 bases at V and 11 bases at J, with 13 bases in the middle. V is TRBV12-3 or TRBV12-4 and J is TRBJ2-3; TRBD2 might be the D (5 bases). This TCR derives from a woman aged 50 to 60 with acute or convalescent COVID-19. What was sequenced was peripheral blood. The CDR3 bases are TGTGCCAGCAGTTCCCCGGGTCGGGGGCAGTATTTT. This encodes CASSSPGRGQYF.